The clone carrying this T cell receptor (beta chain) was seen many times. An end of the junction does not agree with germline; a read error may underlie this. This sample's time point: newly diagnosed GD, antithyroid drugs for less than 3 months. RNA from PBMCs was the source of the TCR library. Looked up from germline, CDR1 is SNHLY and CDR2 is FYNNEI. CDR3 length: 18 residues. With iRepertoire HTBI primers and Arm-PCR of CDR3 regions, TCR beta libraries were built. TCRdb itself ran the multiplex PCR reads through MiXCR, one entry per CDR3 protein. Of 580,000 or so distinct CDR3 sequences listed, about 15% were seen once; the top ten hold about 12%. These data belong to a study of regulatory T cells in long-lasting Graves disease. The sample also formed part of further work on T cells in Graves' hyperthyroidism and ophthalmopathy.

This clonotype originated in a man aged 18 to 30 with Graves disease. This chain uses TRBV2 with TRBJ1-5; no definite D call. The sample in question was peripheral blood mononuclear cells (PBMCs), obtained at new diagnosis, from a patient treated with antithyroid drugs. CDR3: CASSKAGSQLLLNQPQHF. The CDR3 region has the DNA TGTGCCAGCAGTAAAGCCGGAAGTCAACTGCTACTGAATCAGCCCCAGCATTTT.